Here is one T cell receptor beta chain with its context. Sorted-subset replicate PCRs used 150 to 200 ng DNA, about 30,000 T cell genomes. Clones were read by immunoSEQ multiplex PCR, and TCRdb kept only the in-frame ones, dropping some. Of millions of clones in the sample, over 85% were seen once. This sample stems from a study of shared clonotypes between healthy human individuals. The receptor was isolated from a man aged 18 to 29 in good health. Some clones in this sample may be carry-over from other donors' samples. Sample: naive CD4+ T cells from PBMCs. Specified subset: CD45RA+ positively selected.

DNA for the CDR3: TGTGCCACCTGGGGCCCCACTGAAGCTTTCTTT. Protein: CATWGPTEAFF. The chain uses TRBV28 and TRBJ1-1; the D gene is possibly TRBD1 (5 bases). Per the germline V gene, CDR1 is MDHEN and CDR2 is SYDVKM. V was shortened by 10 bases and J by 4 bases, with 10 bases between the two germline ends. The CDR3 spans 11 residues.